This T cell receptor beta chain was identified in a study of metastatic and nonmetastatic thyroid tumors (dated by TCRdb to 2018 to 2021). In the study overall: Repertoires were compared across peripheral blood and tumor or nodule tissue samples from malignant and benign thyroid patients. Study-wide findings and limitations: In both blood and tumor samples, TCR beta diversity was reported to be significantly higher in malignant tumors than in benign nodules.

Receptor amplification or capture employed PCR. Reads for this sample came from an Illumina HiSeq 4000. High-throughput sequencing was used to profile the TCR beta-chain CDR3 region of every patient. From the authors' description of their analysis: CDR3 differences across clinicopathological groups were used to build a classifier for discriminating distant-metastatic papillary thyroid cancer patients. The Shannon index was used to measure repertoire diversity, and the Morisita-Horn index was used to measure how similar tumor and blood repertoires were. TCRdb reprocessed the public reads (quality trimming at Q25 with fastp, clone calling with MiXCR) and kept in-frame beta chains. The V and J calls and clone size are TCRdb's, not the authors'. The sample contains 60,000 or so clones, under 5% of them found a single time. 20% to 25% of the sample belongs to the ten largest clones. A note on this clone: Its antigen is not yet known. Base qualities were left out, and no much larger clone turns up one base away.

No patient had received any treatment before thyroid surgery. Using T-cell receptor beta sequencing, the researchers looked back retrospectively at clinical samples from patients, gathered between about 2012 and 2018. The receptor was isolated from a female donor with papillary thyroid cancer or a benign thyroid nodule (not recorded which). Some clones in this sample may be carry-over from other donors' samples. Sequencing was done on a sample of blood.

The nucleotide sequence is TGTGCCAGCAGCCTTACGGGGACGGATACTGAAGCTTTCTTT. Its product reads: CASSLTGTDTEAFF. The rearranged segments are TRBV27 and TRBJ1-1; the D gene is perhaps TRBD1, from 5 matching bases. V is pared back by 6 bases and J by 5 bases, with 16 bases lying between the germline termini. The germline V gene encodes CDR1 MNHEY and CDR2 SMNVEV (reference sequence). Counted from cysteine to phenylalanine, this CDR3 has 14 amino acids. Solely the CDR3 DNA is kept, with 42 bases framed from the first base.